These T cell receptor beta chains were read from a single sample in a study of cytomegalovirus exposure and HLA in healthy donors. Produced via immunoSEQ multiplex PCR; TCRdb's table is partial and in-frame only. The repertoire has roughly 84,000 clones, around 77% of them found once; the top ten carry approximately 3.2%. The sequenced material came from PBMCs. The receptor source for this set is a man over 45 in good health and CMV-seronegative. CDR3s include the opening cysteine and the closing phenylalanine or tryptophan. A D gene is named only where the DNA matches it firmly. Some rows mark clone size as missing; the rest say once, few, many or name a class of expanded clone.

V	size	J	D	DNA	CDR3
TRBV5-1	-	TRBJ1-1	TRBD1	TGCGCCAGCAGCTCGGGACAGGGGATGAACACTGAAGCTTTCTTT	CASSSGQGMNTEAFF
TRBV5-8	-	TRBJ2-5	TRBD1	TGTGCCAGCAGTACAGGGGCTTGGGAGACCCAGTACTTC	CASSTGAWETQYF
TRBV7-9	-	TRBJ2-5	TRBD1	TGTGCCAGCAGCTTACTGACAGGGCAAGAGACCCAGTACTTC	CASSLLTGQETQYF
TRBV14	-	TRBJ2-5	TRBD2	TGTGCCAGCAGCCAAGCGGCCCTGGCGGGGGGGACCCAGTACTTC	CASSQAALAGGTQYF
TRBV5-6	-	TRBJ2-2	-	TGTGCCAGCAGCTTTAGCCGGGACACCAACACCGGGGAGCTGTTTTTT	CASSFSRDTNTGELFF
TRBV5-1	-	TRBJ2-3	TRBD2	TGCGCCAGCAGCTGGCTTCCTAGCGGGGGGGCAGATACGCAGTATTTT	CASSWLPSGGADTQYF
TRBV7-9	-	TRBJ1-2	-	TGTGCCAGCAGCTTAGCGGGGGGATCTAACTATGGCTACACCTTC	CASSLAGGSNYGYTF
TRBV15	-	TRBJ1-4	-	TGTGCCACCAGCAGAGATCGTGGTCGGAGGAATGAAAAACTGTTTTTT	CATSRDRGRRNEKLFF
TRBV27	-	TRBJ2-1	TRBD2	TGTGCCAGCAGTTTAAAGCCCCAGCGGGGGCCCTACAATGAGCAGTTCTTC	CASSLKPQRGPYNEQFF
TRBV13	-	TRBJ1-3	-	TGTGCCAGCAGCTTTAGGACTACTGGAAACACCATATATTTT	CASSFRTTGNTIYF
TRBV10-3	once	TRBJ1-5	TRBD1	TGTGCCATCAGAGAGGGACAGAATCAGCCCCAGCATTTT	CAIREGQNQPQHF
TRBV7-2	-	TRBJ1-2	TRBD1	TGTGCCAGCAGCCTCAATCTCGGGACAGCCGGCTATGGCTACACCTTC	CASSLNLGTAGYGYTF
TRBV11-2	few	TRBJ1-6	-	TGTGCCAGCAGCCACGAATCGGGTTCACCCCTCCACTTT	CASSHESGSPLHF
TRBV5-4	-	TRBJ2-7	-	TGTGCCAGCAGCTTGATGCAGGGGGGAACCTACGAGCAGTACTTC	CASSLMQGGTYEQYF
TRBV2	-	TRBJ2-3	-	TGTGCCAGCGGGGGGTTAAGCACAGATACGCAGTATTTT	CASGGLSTDTQYF
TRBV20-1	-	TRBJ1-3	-	TGCAGTGCTCCTGACTCGAACACCATATATTTT	CSAPDSNTIYF
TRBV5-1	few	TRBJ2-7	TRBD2	TGCGCCAGCAGCCCCGGGACTAGCGGGGGCTACGAGCAGTACTTC	CASSPGTSGGYEQYF
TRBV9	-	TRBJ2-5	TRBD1	TGTGCCAGCAGCGGAGGGGGCATGGGAGCTAGCTGGGAGACCCAGTACTTC	CASSGGGMGASWETQYF
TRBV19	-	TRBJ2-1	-	TGTGCCAGTAGTATGGGGGGATTGGTCAATGAGCAGTTCTTC	CASSMGGLVNEQFF
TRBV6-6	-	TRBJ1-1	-	TGTGCCAGCAGTTGGGGAGGGAACACTGAAGCTTTCTTT	CASSWGGNTEAFF
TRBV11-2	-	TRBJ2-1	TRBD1	TGTGCCAGCAGCCGAAGACAGGGGGTGGTCAATGAGCAGTTCTTC	CASSRRQGVVNEQFF
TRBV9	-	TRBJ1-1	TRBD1	TGTGCCAGCAGCGACAGACAGGGGGCCAGGACTGAAGCTTTCTTT	CASSDRQGARTEAFF
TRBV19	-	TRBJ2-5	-	TGTGCCAGTAGTGAGACTAGGTTCAGAGAGACCCAGTACTTC	CASSETRFRETQYF
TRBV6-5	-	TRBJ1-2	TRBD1	TGTGCCAGCAGTTTAAGACAGGGGAAGTCGGGTGGCTACACCTTC	CASSLRQGKSGGYTF
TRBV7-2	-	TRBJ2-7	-	TGTGCCAGCAGCTTTATGGAGGACTACGAGCAGTACTTC	CASSFMEDYEQYF
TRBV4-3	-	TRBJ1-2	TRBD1	TGCGCCAGCAGCCAAGACGGAGGGGGCCAGGGCGGCTACACCTTC	CASSQDGGGQGGYTF
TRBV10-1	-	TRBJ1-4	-	TGCGCCAGCAAGGGGCTGACTAATGAAAAACTGTTTTTT	CASKGLTNEKLFF
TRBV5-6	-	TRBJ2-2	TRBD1	TGTGCCAGCAGCCCCCGGACAGGGTGGAGCGGGGAGCTGTTTTTT	CASSPRTGWSGELFF
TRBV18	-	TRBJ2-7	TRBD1	TGTGCCAGCTCACCACCGGGGACAGGGGTGACCCACGAGCAGTACTTC	CASSPPGTGVTHEQYF
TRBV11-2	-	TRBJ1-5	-	TGTGCCAGCAGCTTAGATCGAGGTCAGCCCCAGCATTTT	CASSLDRGQPQHF
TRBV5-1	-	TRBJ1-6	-	TGCGCCACCTCGCTGGGCGCGGGAAATTCACCCCTCCACTTT	CATSLGAGNSPLHF
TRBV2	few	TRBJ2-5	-	TGTGCCAGCAGTGAAGCGCGCGGGGACGTTCAAGAGACCCAGTACTTC	CASSEARGDVQETQYF
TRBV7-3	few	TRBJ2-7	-	TGTGCCAGCAGGCCCGCGGGGATTGGCGAGCAGTACTTC	CASRPAGIGEQYF
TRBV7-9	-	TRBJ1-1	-	TGTGCCAGCAGCTTAGAGGGGATCAAAGCTGAAGCTTTCTTT	CASSLEGIKAEAFF
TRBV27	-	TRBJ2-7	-	TGTGCCAGCAGCCCCAGAAGGGGCCCGGGCGAGCAGTACTTC	CASSPRRGPGEQYF
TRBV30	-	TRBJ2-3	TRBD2	TGTGCCTGGAGCCTAGCGGGGGGGGGTTCCCCCCCAGATACGCAGTATTTT	CAWSLAGGGSPPDTQYF
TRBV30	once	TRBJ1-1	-	TGTGCCCTGGGCGAGGGGGTAACATGGACTGAAGCTTTCTTT	CALGEGVTWTEAFF
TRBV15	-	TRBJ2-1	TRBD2	TGTGCCACCAGCAGATCTAGCGGGGGAGACAATGAGCAGTTCTTC	CATSRSSGGDNEQFF
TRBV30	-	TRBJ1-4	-	TGTGCCTGGAGGAGGGGAGGGAGGGGGGCTACAACTAATGAAAAACTGTTTTTT	CAWRRGGRGATTNEKLFF
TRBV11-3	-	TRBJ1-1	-	TGTGCCAGCAGCAGGGGGGGCCCCGGGGACACTGAAGCTTTCTTT	CASSRGGPGDTEAFF
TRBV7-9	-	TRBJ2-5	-	TGTGCCAGCAGCCCGCGGGGAGAAGAGACCCAGTACTTC	CASSPRGEETQYF
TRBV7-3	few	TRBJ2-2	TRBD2	TGTGCCAGCAGCCCTAGCGGGGGGGCTGGCACCGGGGAGCTGTTTTTT	CASSPSGGAGTGELFF
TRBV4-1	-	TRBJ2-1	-	TGCGCCAGCAGCTCACAGGGGGGGTCCAGCTCCTACAATGAGCAGTTCTTC	CASSSQGGSSSYNEQFF
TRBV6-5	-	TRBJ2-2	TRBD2	TGTGCCAGCACTACTAGCGGGGGGTACACCGGGGAGCTGTTTTTT	CASTTSGGYTGELFF
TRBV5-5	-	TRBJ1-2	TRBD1	TGTGCCAGCAGCTCGACCGGGACAGGGGGCGCCGGTGACTATGGCTACACCTTC	CASSSTGTGGAGDYGYTF
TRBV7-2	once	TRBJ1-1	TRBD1	TGTGCCAGCAGCTTAGATAGGGGACAGGGCTCGGCTTTCTTT	CASSLDRGQGSAFF
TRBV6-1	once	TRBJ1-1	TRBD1	TGTGCCAGCAGTGAAGGAACAGGGGGAACTGAAGCTTTCTTT	CASSEGTGGTEAFF
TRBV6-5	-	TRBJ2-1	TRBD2	TGTGCCAGCAGCTTGCAGCGGGATAACTACAATGAGCAGTTCTTC	CASSLQRDNYNEQFF
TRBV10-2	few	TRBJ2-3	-	TGCGCCAGCGGTCCCGGGTTTAGCACAGATACGCAGTATTTT	CASGPGFSTDTQYF
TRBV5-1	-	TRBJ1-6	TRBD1	TGCGCCAGCAGCTTGGGGACAGGGGCGGGTTATTCACCCCTCCACTTT	CASSLGTGAGYSPLHF
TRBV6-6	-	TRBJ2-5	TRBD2	TGTGCCAGCAGCTCGGGCGCGGGGGGCCGGGAGACCCAGTACTTC	CASSSGAGGRETQYF
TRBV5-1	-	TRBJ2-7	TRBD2	TGCGCCAGCAGCTCGAGGATGGGCGGGAGCGAGCAGTACTTC	CASSSRMGGSEQYF
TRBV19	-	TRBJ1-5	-	TGTGCCAGTAGTATCAGGGGTCCCAATCAGCCCCAGCATTTT	CASSIRGPNQPQHF
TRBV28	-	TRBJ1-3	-	TGTGCCAGCAGTTTGTCTGCGGGCTCTGGAAACACCATATATTTT	CASSLSAGSGNTIYF
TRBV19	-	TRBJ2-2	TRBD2	TGTGCCAGTAGTATTGCTAGCGGATCGAACACCGGGGAGCTGTTTTTT	CASSIASGSNTGELFF
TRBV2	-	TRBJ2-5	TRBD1	TGTGCCAGCAAGGGGGCGGCGGAGACCCAGTACTTC	CASKGAAETQYF
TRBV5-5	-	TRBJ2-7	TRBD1	TGTGCCAGCAGCCAAGGACAGGGCTCCTACGAGCAGTACTTC	CASSQGQGSYEQYF
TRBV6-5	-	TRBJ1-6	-	TGTGCCAGCACGGGACACATCAATTCACCCCTCCACTTT	CASTGHINSPLHF
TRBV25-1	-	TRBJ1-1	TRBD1	TGTGCCTCCCACCCCTCCCCCGGGACAGCGAACACTGAAGCTTTCTTT	CASHPSPGTANTEAFF
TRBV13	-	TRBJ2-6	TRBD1	TGTGCCAGCAGCTCAGACAGGGGGCGCGGGGCCAACGTCCTGACTTTC	CASSSDRGRGANVLTF